A selection of T cell receptor beta chains follows, all from one sample in a study of blood T cell repertoires in COVID-19. Method: immunoSEQ multiplex PCR; TCRdb's copy keeps in-frame clones and lacks some. Of about 110,000 clones in the sample, 85% to 90% were seen once. Sample: peripheral blood. Source of these receptors: a woman between 50 and 59 years old with acute or convalescent COVID-19. CDR3s include the opening cysteine and the closing phenylalanine or tryptophan. Fields, in order: J gene, V gene, clone size, D gene, CDR3 DNA, CDR3 protein. The D gene is left open where the match is weak. Where a row states a size, it is once, few, many or the class of an expanded clone; other rows omit it.

TRBJ2-7	TRBV19	once	NA	TGTGCCAGTAGCCGGAAGACAGGCGCCTACGAGCAGTACTTC	CASSRKTGAYEQYF
TRBJ1-2	TRBV2	NA	NA	TGTGCCAGCAGTGAAGAGGGGGACCTCTATGGCTACACCTTC	CASSEEGDLYGYTF
TRBJ1-2	TRBV7-2	NA	TRBD1	TGTGCCAGCAGCTTAGCTCCAAGGGGACAGGACTATGGCTACACCTTC	CASSLAPRGQDYGYTF
TRBJ2-2	TRBV11-2	NA	NA	TGTGCCAGCAGCTTAGAGGGGAGGAGGGCAGGGCGAACCGGGGAGCTGTTTTTT	CASSLEGRRAGRTGELFF
TRBJ1-2	TRBV28	NA	NA	TGTGCCAGCAGCACCCGCCCGACAGTTTATGGCTACACCTTC	CASSTRPTVYGYTF
TRBJ2-3	TRBV7-9	NA	NA	TGTGCCAGCAGCCTAAGGGACTCGCCACAAACAGATACGCAGTATTTT	CASSLRDSPQTDTQYF
TRBJ1-1	TRBV10-1	NA	TRBD1	TGCGCCAGCAGTGAGAGCGGAGGACAGGAGAACACTGAAGCTTTCTTT	CASSESGGQENTEAFF
TRBJ2-7	TRBV12-5	NA	TRBD2	TGTGCTAGTGGTCCTCCCCCCACAAGCGGGGGAACCTCCTACGAGCAGTACTTC	CASGPPPTSGGTSYEQYF
TRBJ2-2	TRBV7-2	NA	TRBD2	TGTGCCAGCAGCTCCCCCCCCGGGCTAGCGGTTTACACCGGGGAGCTGTTTTTT	CASSSPPGLAVYTGELFF
TRBJ2-1	TRBV29-1	NA	TRBD2	TGCAGCCTGCATAGCGGGTACGCATTAATCTTC	CSLHSGYALIF
TRBJ1-1	TRBV10-3	few	TRBD1	TGTGCCATCAGTGCAGGGACAGCTAACACTGAAGCTTTCTTT	CAISAGTANTEAFF
TRBJ2-2	TRBV19	NA	NA	TGTGCCAGTAGTATGGTAGTGTCCGGGGAGCTGTTTTTT	CASSMVVSGELFF
TRBJ2-7	TRBV7-2	NA	NA	TGTGCCAGCAGCTTAGTTCGGGTCTACGAGCAGTACTTC	CASSLVRVYEQYF
TRBJ2-2	TRBV24-1	NA	TRBD2	TGTGCCACCAGTGACCCGAGCGGGAGTCCCACCGGGGAGCTGTTTTTT	CATSDPSGSPTGELFF
TRBJ2-7	TRBV28	NA	NA	TGTGCCAGCAGCCGAACCGGACAGATATACGAGCAGTACTTC	CASSRTGQIYEQYF
TRBJ1-1	TRBV12-3/TRBV12-4	NA	NA	TGTGCCAGCAGAACCCGAACAGTGACTGAAGCTTTCTTT	CASRTRTVTEAFF
TRBJ2-1	TRBV7-9	NA	NA	TGTGCCAGCAGCTTAGAGACTAGTTGGCAGTTCTTC	CASSLETSWQFF
TRBJ2-1	TRBV9	NA	NA	TGTGCCAGCAGCGAAGAGCTAGCGTGGGGGGAGCAGTTCTTC	CASSEELAWGEQFF
TRBJ1-6	TRBV2	NA	TRBD1	TGTGCCAGCAGGGGTCGACAGGGAGGTTTGCCACCCCTCCACTTT	CASRGRQGGLPPLHF
TRBJ2-7	TRBV2	NA	NA	TGTGCCAGCAGTGTAGGCAGGGGCTACGAGCAGTACTTC	CASSVGRGYEQYF
TRBJ1-1	TRBV28	NA	NA	TGTGCCAGCAGGGGAACCTGGGGGCCGCCCTCAGCCACTGAAGCTTTCTTT	CASRGTWGPPSATEAFF
TRBJ2-3	TRBV4-2	NA	TRBD2	TGTGCCAGCAGCCAAGAAGCAAGCGGGAGTCTGGGAGATACGCAGTATTTT	CASSQEASGSLGDTQYF
TRBJ2-7	TRBV3-1/TRBV3-2	NA	TRBD2	TGTGCCAGCAGCCTCCCTGGGACTAGCGGGAGGGCCGAAGACGAGCAGTACTTC	CASSLPGTSGRAEDEQYF
TRBJ1-1	TRBV6-2/TRBV6-3	NA	TRBD1	TGTGCCAGCAGGCCTCCGGGACAGGGGGGGACTGAAGCTTTCTTT	CASRPPGQGGTEAFF
TRBJ2-1	TRBV5-6	NA	NA	TGTGCCAGCAGCTGGACTCCGGAAGGTTACAATGAGCAGTTCTTC	CASSWTPEGYNEQFF
TRBJ2-1	TRBV12-3/TRBV12-4	NA	TRBD1	TGTGCCAGCAGCCGCGGACAGGACCGGGAGTTCTTC	CASSRGQDREFF
TRBJ1-2	TRBV6-5	once	NA	TGTGCCAGCAGTCAGTTGCAGGCCACGGATGGCTACACCTTC	CASSQLQATDGYTF
TRBJ1-1	TRBV5-4	NA	TRBD1	TGTGCCTGTACTCTTCAGGGGGTATTAAACACTGAAGCTTTCTTT	CACTLQGVLNTEAFF
TRBJ2-1	TRBV5-4	once	NA	TGTGCCAGCACCCTCAGGGGCAATGAGCAGTTCTTC	CASTLRGNEQFF
TRBJ2-2	TRBV7-2	NA	TRBD2	TGTGCCAGCAGCCAACGCCATAGGGCGGGAGGTTTGGAGGAGCTGTTTTTT	CASSQRHRAGGLEELFF
TRBJ1-5	TRBV19	NA	TRBD1	TGTGCCAGTAGTGCGACAGGGGGCCCTCAGCCCCAGCATTTT	CASSATGGPQPQHF
TRBJ2-7	TRBV4-2	NA	TRBD1	TGTGCCAGCAGCCAATCTGACAGGGGGACCTACGAGCAGTACTTC	CASSQSDRGTYEQYF
TRBJ1-2	TRBV7-8	NA	NA	TGTGCCAGCAGCTTCGCACCCAGGGGAGCTAACTATGGCTACACCTTC	CASSFAPRGANYGYTF
TRBJ1-1	TRBV7-9	NA	NA	TGTGCCAGCAGCCCCATGCAGGGGGAAGCTTTCTTT	CASSPMQGEAFF
TRBJ2-1	TRBV19	NA	NA	TGTGCCAGTACCCGACAGTTAGCCCATGAGCAGTTCTTC	CASTRQLAHEQFF
TRBJ1-1	TRBV19	NA	NA	TGTGCCAGTGCAAAGCCCCATAGTTCCATGAACACTGAAGCTTTCTTT	CASAKPHSSMNTEAFF
TRBJ2-1	TRBV7-2	NA	NA	TGTGCCAGCAGCTTAAGAACGGTAGCGCGAAACAATGAGCAGTTCTTC	CASSLRTVARNNEQFF
TRBJ2-7	TRBV3-1/TRBV3-2	NA	NA	TGTGCCAGCAGCCCAGACAAGAGCTCCTACGAGCAGTACTTC	CASSPDKSSYEQYF
TRBJ1-3	TRBV3-1/TRBV3-2	once	TRBD1	TGTGCCAGCAGCCAGTCGGACAGGGGAAACACCATATATTTT	CASSQSDRGNTIYF
TRBJ2-7	TRBV7-2	NA	NA	TGTGCCAGCAGCTTAGGACGGGGCGAGCAGTACTTC	CASSLGRGEQYF
TRBJ2-7	TRBV21-1	NA	NA	NA	CASSKLLIWGPGSSRGGTYEQYF
TRBJ2-5	TRBV19	NA	NA	TGTGCCAGTAGGGGCCCTGGAGGGGAGACCCAGTACTTC	CASRGPGGETQYF
TRBJ2-2	TRBV28	NA	TRBD2	TGTGCCAGCAGTTTATGGGCTAGCGGGAACACCGGGGAGCTGTTTTTT	CASSLWASGNTGELFF
TRBJ2-1	TRBV7-9	NA	NA	TGTGCCAGCAGCTCCTCTAGCTGGCGGGATGGAAACTACAATGAGCAGTTCTTC	CASSSSSWRDGNYNEQFF
TRBJ1-2	TRBV2	few	NA	TGTGCCAGCAGCAAAGACAGGAACTATGGCTACACCTTC	CASSKDRNYGYTF
TRBJ2-5	TRBV5-6	NA	NA	TGTGCCAGCAGCTTAGACAGGCAAGAGACCCAGTACTTC	CASSLDRQETQYF
TRBJ2-1	TRBV4-2	NA	NA	TGTGCCAGCAGCCAAGAAGGTCTAGCTGAGAGCTCCTACAATGAGCAGTTCTTC	CASSQEGLAESSYNEQFF
TRBJ2-3	TRBV5-6	NA	TRBD2	TGTGCCAGCAGCTTGGGGTCTAGCGGATCCACAGATACGCAGTATTTT	CASSLGSSGSTDTQYF
TRBJ1-4	TRBV6-1	once	NA	TGTGCCAGCAGTGAAGGGGGCTGGGAAAAACTGTTTTTT	CASSEGGWEKLFF
TRBJ2-7	TRBV12-3/TRBV12-4	once	NA	TGTGCCAGCAGTTTAGCCGGGGGCGAGCAGTACTTC	CASSLAGGEQYF